These 11 T cell receptor beta chains came from one sample sequenced in a study of cytomegalovirus exposure and HLA in healthy donors. Primers: 60 Vbeta forward and 13 Jbeta reverse. Produced via immunoSEQ multiplex PCR; TCRdb's table is partial and in-frame only. Its clone listing holds over 65,000 clones. Sequences were obtained from PBMCs. The receptors here all came from a man aged 25-45 years in good health and CMV-seronegative.

The rearrangement joins TRBV2 to TRBJ2-3; 8 positions match TRBD2. The CDR3 extends over 14 amino acids. Germline assignment: CDR1 SNHLY and CDR2 FYNNEI. The junction had 7 bases not matched to a gene; V was cut back by 7 bases and J by 4 bases. The CDR3 is CASKFPGGPDTQYF. The CDR3 DNA sequence: TGTGCCAGCAAATTCCCGGGGGGGCCAGATACGCAGTATTTT.

This sequence joins TRBV7-9 and TRBJ1-2, with 9 bases aligning to TRBD1. V lost 2 bases and J lost 6; bases outside the gene matches: 7. The V gene's germline CDR1 is SEHNR and CDR2 FQNEAQ (reference sequence). CDR3 length equals 15 residues. The CDR3 DNA is TGTGCCAGCAGCTTATCCGGGACAGGGTGGAATGGCTACACCTTC. It specifies CASSLSGTGWNGYTF.

J is TRBJ2-7 and V is TRBV29-1, with D possibly TRBD2 on 5 matching bases. The CDR3 is made up of 13 amino acids. The V end was cut by 2 bases, the J end by 1 base, with 9 bases between. The germline V gene encodes CDR1 SQVTM and CDR2 ANQGSEA. The CDR3 bases are TGCAGCGTTGAATTGTCGGGGTCCTACGAGCAGTACTTC. It is translated as CSVELSGSYEQYF.

J is TRBJ1-3 and V is TRBV19; D is ambiguous. Germline assignment: CDR1 LNHDA and CDR2 SQIVND (reference sequence). V lost 2 bases, J lost 4 bases, and 21 bases lay in between. The length of the CDR3 is 18 residues. The CDR3: CASSISNFFEGEGNTIYF. The CDR3 coding sequence is TGTGCCAGTAGTATATCCAACTTTTTTGAAGGAGAAGGAAACACCATATATTTT.

The V call is TRBV6-5, the J call TRBJ2-1, with D maybe TRBD1 (6 bases). V gave up 7 bases and J gave up 3 bases, with 13 bases separating them. This CDR3 spans 14 amino acids. Germline CDR1 is MNHEY and CDR2 is SVGAGI. CDR3 loop: CASKRKDSYNEQFF. The DNA of the CDR3 is TGTGCCAGCAAGAGAAAGGACAGCTACAATGAGCAGTTCTTC.

The CDR3 region is CASSLGGQGYEQYF. CDR3 in DNA: TGTGCCAGCAGCTTGGGGGGACAGGGCTACGAGCAGTACTTC. The V gene is TRBV5-5, the J gene TRBJ2-7, with 9 bases that match TRBD1. The ends lost 0 bases at V and 3 bases at J; junction bases unmatched: 1. Germline loops: CDR1 SGHKS, CDR2 YYEKEE (reference sequence). This CDR3 comprises 14 residues.

The chain recombines TRBV10-2 with TRBJ1-5; TRBD1 matches 7 bases. V trimming: 6 bases; J trimming: 4 bases; junction bases outside the gene matches: 0. Per the germline V gene, CDR1 is WSHSY and CDR2 is SAAADI. The CDR3 has 12 residues. This CDR3 reads CASRQGNQPQHF. The CDR3 DNA reads as TGCGCCAGCAGACAGGGGAATCAGCCCCAGCATTTT.

The chain combines TRBV7-3 with TRBJ1-1; 7 nucleotides match TRBD1. Trimming at V came to 4 bases and at J to 5 bases, leaving 4 bases not matched to a gene. The germline CDR1 and CDR2 sequences are SGHTA and FQGTGA. The CDR3 is made up of 13 amino acids. Here the CDR3 DNA reads TGTGCCAGCAGCTCCAGGGGGGAGACTGAAGCTTTCTTT. It yields the protein CASSSRGETEAFF.

The gene calls are TRBV7-9 and TRBJ2-2; D might be TRBD2 (6 bases). This CDR3 is built from 14 residues. Germline CDR1 SEHNR, CDR2 FQNEAQ (reference sequence). V was shortened by 1 base and J by 4 bases, with 7 bases between the two germline ends. This CDR3 is CASSLGGGTGELFF. The CDR3, as DNA: TGTGCCAGCAGCTTAGGGGGAGGCACCGGGGAGCTGTTTTTT. Full variable domain (remainder filled in from reference TRBV7-9 and TRBJ2-2): DTGVSQNPRHKITKRGQNVTFRCDPISEHNRLYWYRQTLGQGPEFLTYFQNEAQLEKSRLLSDRFSAERPKGSFSTLEIQRTEQGDSAMYLCASSLGGGTGELFFGEGSRLTVL.

This chain uses TRBV2 with TRBJ2-7; a weak D match, TRBD1 (5 bases). V lost 5 bases to trimming and J lost 8 bases, with 19 bases between them. The CDR3 consists of 14 residues. Germline assignment: CDR1 SNHLY and CDR2 FYNNEI. This CDR3 reads CASSQTALRDKQYF. The CDR3 bases are TGTGCCAGCAGTCAGACAGCCCTCAGGGATAAGCAGTACTTC.

The gene calls are TRBV5-1 and TRBJ1-3, with D uncertain. CDR1 SGHRS and CDR2 YFSETQ come from the germline V gene. V was clipped by 4 bases and J by 0 bases, with 8 bases between them. The CDR3 covers 14 residues. The chain's CDR3 is CASSPQSSGNTIYF. CDR3 sequence (DNA): TGCGCCAGCAGCCCACAAAGCTCTGGAAACACCATATATTTT. Using reference TRBV5-1 and TRBJ1-3 for the parts outside the CDR3, the full variable domain is KAGVTQTPRYLIKTRGQQVTLSCSPISGHRSVSWYQQTPGQGLQFLFEYFSETQRNKGNFPGRFSGRQFSNSRSEMNVSTLELGDSALYLCASSPQSSGNTIYFGEGSWLTVV.